Listed below are T cell receptor beta chains from one sample, sequenced in a study of Ad26.COV2.S vaccination and SARS-CoV-2 variants. Produced via immunoSEQ multiplex PCR; TCRdb's table is partial and in-frame only. The sample has about 480,000 clones; roughly 85% are singletons. Sequencing was performed on peripheral blood, taken in a trial of Ad26.COV2.S vaccine versus placebo. The origin of the receptors is a person between 18 and 65 years old who received the Ad26.COV2.S COVID-19 vaccine or a placebo. The CDR3 runs from the conserved cysteine through the conserved F or W. A D gene is named only where the DNA matches it firmly. For some rows the clone size is stated as once, few or many, or as a class when expanded; others skip it.

size,J,V,D,DNA,CDR3
-,TRBJ2-7,TRBV18,-,TGTGCCAGCTCACCACCTACATCGGGAGTTTTACGCGAGCAGTACTTC,CASSPPTSGVLREQYF
-,TRBJ2-5,TRBV30,TRBD1,TGTGCCTGGAGTCGCCTGACAGGGGCGAGGGAGACCCAGTACTTC,CAWSRLTGARETQYF
-,TRBJ2-2,TRBV5-1,-,TGCGCCAGCAGCTTGTCCTTATCCACCGGGGAGCTGTTTTTT,CASSLSLSTGELFF
-,TRBJ2-1,TRBV19,-,TGTGCCAGTAGTATCTACCGTAGCTCCTACAATGAGCAGTTCTTC,CASSIYRSSYNEQFF
-,TRBJ2-5,TRBV29-1,TRBD2,TGCAGCGTTGGGAGTGGGCCCCTAGCGGGACAAGAGACCCAGTACTTC,CSVGSGPLAGQETQYF
-,TRBJ1-1,TRBV3-1/TRBV3-2,TRBD1,TGTGCCAGCAGCCCCCGAGGACAGGGGGGGACTGAAGCTTTCTTT,CASSPRGQGGTEAFF
-,TRBJ2-7,TRBV30,-,TGTGCCTGGAGTCCGCAATTAACATACGAGCAGTACTTC,CAWSPQLTYEQYF
-,TRBJ2-1,TRBV24-1,TRBD1,TGTGCCACCAGTGATTTCGGGACAGCAAGTAGTGAGCAGTTCTTC,CATSDFGTASSEQFF
-,TRBJ1-1,TRBV7-3,-,TGTGCCAGCAGCTTGGGGACGGCGAACACTGAAGCTTTCTTT,CASSLGTANTEAFF
few,TRBJ1-2,TRBV28,TRBD1,TGTGCCAGCAGTTCCCGGGACAGAAACCTCTATGGCTACACCTTC,CASSSRDRNLYGYTF
-,TRBJ2-3,TRBV2,-,TGTGCCAGCAGCGTATTGGATACGCAGTATTTT,CASSVLDTQYF
few,TRBJ1-5,TRBV4-2,-,TGTGCCAGCAGCCAAGAGGGAATAGGGGAGGGTCAGCCCCAGCATTTT,CASSQEGIGEGQPQHF
-,TRBJ2-2,TRBV5-1,-,TGCGCCAGCAGCTTGTTCGGACCTACGAACACCGGGGAGCTGTTTTTT,CASSLFGPTNTGELFF
-,TRBJ2-3,TRBV24-1,-,TGTGCCACCAGTGAGACTAGTGGGGGAGGCACAGATACGCAGTATTTT,CATSETSGGGTDTQYF
-,TRBJ2-2,TRBV4-1,-,TGCGCCAGCAGCCACCGCCCCGGGGAGCTGTTTTTT,CASSHRPGELFF
many,TRBJ2-2,TRBV5-6,-,TGTGCCAGCACCGTAATTAGGGTTGAGGCCGGGGAGCTGTTTTTT,CASTVIRVEAGELFF
-,TRBJ2-7,TRBV11-2,TRBD1,TGTGCCAGCAGCCCCCCGGGACAGGGATTCTACGAGCAGTACTTC,CASSPPGQGFYEQYF
-,TRBJ2-7,TRBV30,TRBD1,TGTGCCGGTCGGACAGGGGACTACGAGCAGTACTTC,CAGRTGDYEQYF
-,TRBJ2-1,TRBV5-4,TRBD1,TGTGCCAGCAGCTTGGCGGGGGGACAGGGTATATATGAGCAGTTCTTC,CASSLAGGQGIYEQFF
once,TRBJ2-4,TRBV21-1,-,TGTGCCAGCAGCAAGTTCCGGGACAGGGCCAAAAACATTCAGTACTTC,CASSKFRDRAKNIQYF
-,TRBJ2-7,TRBV19,TRBD1,TGTGCCAGTAGCAATCAAGGGGGCTCATCCTACGAGCAGTACTTC,CASSNQGGSSYEQYF
-,TRBJ2-1,TRBV7-8,TRBD2,TGTGCCAGCAGCCGAGGACTAGCGACCCACAATGAGCAGTTCTTC,CASSRGLATHNEQFF
-,TRBJ1-5,TRBV28,-,TGTGCCAGCAGCCGCGCCCTCAGCAGCAATCAGCCCCAGCATTTT,CASSRALSSNQPQHF
-,TRBJ2-5,TRBV5-4,-,TGTGCCAGCAACTTGGTGGGCAGGGCGGAGACCCAGTACTTC,CASNLVGRAETQYF
-,TRBJ2-3,TRBV30,-,TGTGCCTGGAGTGTAGGCGGGGTCACAGATACGCAGTATTTT,CAWSVGGVTDTQYF
few,TRBJ1-4,TRBV12-3/TRBV12-4,-,TGTGCCAGCAGCCGAGAAAAACTGTTTTTT,CASSREKLFF
-,TRBJ2-3,TRBV5-4,-,TGTGCCAGCAGCCCACAACCAGATACGCAGTATTTT,CASSPQPDTQYF
-,TRBJ2-1,TRBV2,-,TGTGCCAGCGAAACGGGATTTAACGGTGAGCAGTTCTTC,CASETGFNGEQFF
-,TRBJ2-7,TRBV15,-,TGTGCCACCAGCAGAGCTCAGGGGACTACTAAAAAATACGAGCAGTACTTC,CATSRAQGTTKKYEQYF
-,TRBJ2-7,TRBV14,TRBD2,TGTGCCAGCAGCCACTTGGGACTAGCTAGGTCCTACGAGCAGTACTTC,CASSHLGLARSYEQYF
-,TRBJ2-7,TRBV5-1,-,TGCGCCAGCAGCTTAGGCCCCGGCAGCTCCTACGAGCAGTACTTC,CASSLGPGSSYEQYF
-,TRBJ2-2,TRBV18,-,TGTGCCAGCTCACTCGATCTACTCGCGAACACCGGGGAGCTGTTTTTT,CASSLDLLANTGELFF
-,TRBJ2-7,TRBV28,-,TGTGCCAGCATCGCGTACGGCGGCCGGTCCTACGAGCAGTACTTC,CASIAYGGRSYEQYF
few,TRBJ1-5,TRBV5-5,TRBD1,TGTGCCAGCAGCTTGGAACCTGGGGGACAGGGAAACAATCAGCCCCAGCATTTT,CASSLEPGGQGNNQPQHF
once,TRBJ1-1,TRBV27,-,TGTGCCAGCAGTCCCTGGGCAGGAGAGTCTGAAGCTTTCTTT,CASSPWAGESEAFF
-,TRBJ2-7,TRBV28,-,TGTGCCAGCAGTCGACCCGGACATACTCTTCACTCCTACGAGCAGTACTTC,CASSRPGHTLHSYEQYF
-,TRBJ2-7,TRBV2,-,TGTGCCAGCATGTCTGCCCGCTACGAGCAGTACTTC,CASMSARYEQYF
-,TRBJ2-2,TRBV19,-,TGTGCCAGTAGTATAGTTGGGCAGGGGTCCACCGGGGAGCTGTTTTTT,CASSIVGQGSTGELFF